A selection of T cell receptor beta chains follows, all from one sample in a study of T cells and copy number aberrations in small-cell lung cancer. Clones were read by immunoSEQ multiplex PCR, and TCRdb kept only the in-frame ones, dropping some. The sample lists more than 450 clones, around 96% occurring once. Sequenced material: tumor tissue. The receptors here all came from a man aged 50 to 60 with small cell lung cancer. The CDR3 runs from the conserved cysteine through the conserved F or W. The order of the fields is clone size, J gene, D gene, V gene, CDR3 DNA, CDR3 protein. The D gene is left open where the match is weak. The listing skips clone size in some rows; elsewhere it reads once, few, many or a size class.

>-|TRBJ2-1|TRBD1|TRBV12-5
TGTGCTAGTGGTTTAGGGACAGGGGGCAATGAGCAGTTCTTC
CASGLGTGGNEQFF
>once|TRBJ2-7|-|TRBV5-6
TGTGCCAGCAGCTCTCGGACAGAGACCTACGAGCAGTACTTC
CASSSRTETYEQYF
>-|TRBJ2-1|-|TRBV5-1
TGCGCCAGCAGCTTGGACGAGGTTAGGTCCAATGAGCAGTTCTTC
CASSLDEVRSNEQFF
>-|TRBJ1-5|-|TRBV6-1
TGTGCCAGCAGTGGGGGGAGGGGTGTTAGCAATCAGCCCCAGCATTTT
CASSGGRGVSNQPQHF
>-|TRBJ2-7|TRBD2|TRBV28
TGTGCCAGCGGCCCTAGCGGGAGGGCCTCAGACGAGCAGTACTTC
CASGPSGRASDEQYF
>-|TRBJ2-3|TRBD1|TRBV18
TGTGCCAGCTCACCTAGTCCCGGGACAGGGGTTAGCACAGATACGCAGTATTTT
CASSPSPGTGVSTDTQYF
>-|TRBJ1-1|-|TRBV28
TGTGCCAGCAGTTTAGCAGACTACAGAAGGAGGGACACTGAAGCTTTCTTT
CASSLADYRRRDTEAFF
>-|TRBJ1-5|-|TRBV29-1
TGCAGCGTTAGATTGACAGCGAATCAGCCCCAGCATTTT
CSVRLTANQPQHF
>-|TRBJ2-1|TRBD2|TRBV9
TGTGCCAGCAGCCCCGCCGGGCTAGCGGACTACAATGAGCAGTTCTTC
CASSPAGLADYNEQFF
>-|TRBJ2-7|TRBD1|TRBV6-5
TGTGCCAGCAGTGATTCACAGGGGGCGGGGGAGCAGTACTTC
CASSDSQGAGEQYF
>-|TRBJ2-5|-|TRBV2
TGTGCCAGGAAAAAGGAGACCCAGTACTTC
CARKKETQYF
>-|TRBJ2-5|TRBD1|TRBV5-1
TGCGCCAGCAGCTGGAGGCCGGGACAGGGGCCGGAGACCCAGTACTTC
CASSWRPGQGPETQYF
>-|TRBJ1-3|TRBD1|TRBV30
TGTGCCTGGAGTGGGACAGGGTACAACACCATATATTTT
CAWSGTGYNTIYF
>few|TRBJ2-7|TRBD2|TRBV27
TGTGCCAGCAGTACAGGGACTAGCGGGAGCCCCTACGAGCAGTACTTC
CASSTGTSGSPYEQYF
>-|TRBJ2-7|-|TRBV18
TGTGCCAGCTCACCACCGGGACAAGACTACGAGCAGTACTTC
CASSPPGQDYEQYF
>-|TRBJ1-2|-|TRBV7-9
TGTGCCAGCAGCTTAGGGGACGCTAACTATGGCTACACCTTC
CASSLGDANYGYTF
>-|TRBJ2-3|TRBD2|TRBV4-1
TGCGCCAGCAGCCAAAGTAATAGCGGGGGAGATACGCAGTATTTT
CASSQSNSGGDTQYF
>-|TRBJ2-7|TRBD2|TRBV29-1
TGCAGCGGTCGGCTAGCGGGTTCCTACGAGCAGTACTTC
CSGRLAGSYEQYF
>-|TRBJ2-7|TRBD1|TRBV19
TGTGCCAGTAGTATATGGGACAGGGTGGGCGAGCAGTACTTC
CASSIWDRVGEQYF
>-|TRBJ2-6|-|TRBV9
TGTGCCAGCAGCGCCGGGCATTTGGGGGCCAACGTCCTGACTTTC
CASSAGHLGANVLTF
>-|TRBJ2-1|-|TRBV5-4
TGTGCCAGCAGCCCATGGACAGCGAGCTCCTACAATGAGCAGTTCTTC
CASSPWTASSYNEQFF
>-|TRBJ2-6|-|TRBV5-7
TGTGCCAGCACGAGATATCGCGTACAAAGTCGGGCCAACGTCCTGACTTTC
CASTRYRVQSRANVLTF
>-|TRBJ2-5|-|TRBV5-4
TGTGCCAGCAGCTTGCCGCCGCCGCAAGAGACCCAGTACTTC
CASSLPPPQETQYF
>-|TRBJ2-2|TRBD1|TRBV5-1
TGCGCCAGCAGCTGGCGGACAGGGGGTACCGGGGAGCTGGTTTTT
CASSWRTGGTGELVF
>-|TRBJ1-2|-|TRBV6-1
TGTGCCAGCAGTGAACAGGGTCAGAACTATGGCTACACCTTC
CASSEQGQNYGYTF
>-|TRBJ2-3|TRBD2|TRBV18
TGTGCCAGCTCACCCTTCGGGGGGGCAGGAGATACGCAGTATTTT
CASSPFGGAGDTQYF
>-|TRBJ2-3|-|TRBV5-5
TGTGCCAGCAGCTCATCAGGGGGGAATACGCAGTATTTT
CASSSSGGNTQYF
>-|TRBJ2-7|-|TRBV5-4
TGTGCCAGCAGCTTGGAGCTAGGATCGAGGGAGCAGTACTTC
CASSLELGSREQYF
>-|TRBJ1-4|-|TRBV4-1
TGCGCCAGCAGTACAGGGTTCGCAACTAATGAAAAACTGTTTTTT
CASSTGFATNEKLFF
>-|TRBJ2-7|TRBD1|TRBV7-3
TGTGCCAGCAGCTTGACCTGGGGACAGGGATCCGAGCAGTACTTC
CASSLTWGQGSEQYF
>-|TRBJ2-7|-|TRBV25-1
TGTGCCAGCAAACGGCAGGGGACCTACGAGCAGTACTTC
CASKRQGTYEQYF
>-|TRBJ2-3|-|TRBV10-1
TGCGCCAGCAGTGATGGGGGGCGCACAGATACGCAGTATTTT
CASSDGGRTDTQYF
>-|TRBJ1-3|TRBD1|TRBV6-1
TGTGCCAGCAGTGAGCAGGGGGCTGGAAACACCATATATTTT
CASSEQGAGNTIYF
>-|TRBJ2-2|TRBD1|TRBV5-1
TGCGCCAGCAGCTGGCGGACAGGGGGTACCGGGGAGCTGTTTTTT
CASSWRTGGTGELFF
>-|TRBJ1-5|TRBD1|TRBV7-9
TGTGCCAGCAGCGTAGGGATAACAGGGGGTCAGCCCCAGCATTTT
CASSVGITGGQPQHF
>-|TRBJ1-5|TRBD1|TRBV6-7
TGTGCCAGCATTACCTTTCCCAGGACAGGTTTCAATCAGCCCCAGCATTTT
CASITFPRTGFNQPQHF
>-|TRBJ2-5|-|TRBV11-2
TGTGCCAGCAGCTTAAAGTTTAACCAAGAGACCCAGTACTTC
CASSLKFNQETQYF
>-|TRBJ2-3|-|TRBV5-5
TGTGCCAGCAGCTTAGGTCAGAGCACAGATACGCAGTATTTT
CASSLGQSTDTQYF
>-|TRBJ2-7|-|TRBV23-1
TGCGCCGGCGAGGTTGGAGGGGACGAGCAGTACTTC
CAGEVGGDEQYF